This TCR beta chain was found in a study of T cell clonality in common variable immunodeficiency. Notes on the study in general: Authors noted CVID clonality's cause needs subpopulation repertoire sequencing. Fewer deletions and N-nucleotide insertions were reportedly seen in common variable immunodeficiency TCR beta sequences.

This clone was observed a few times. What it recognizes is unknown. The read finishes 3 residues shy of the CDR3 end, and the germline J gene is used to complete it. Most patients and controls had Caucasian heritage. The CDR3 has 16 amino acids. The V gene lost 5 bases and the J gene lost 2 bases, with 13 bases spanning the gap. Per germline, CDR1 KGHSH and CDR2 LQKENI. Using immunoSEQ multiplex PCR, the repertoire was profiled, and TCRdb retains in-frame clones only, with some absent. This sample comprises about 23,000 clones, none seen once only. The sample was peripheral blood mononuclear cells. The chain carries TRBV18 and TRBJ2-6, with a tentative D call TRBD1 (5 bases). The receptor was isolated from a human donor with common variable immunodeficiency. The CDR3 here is CASSNGQGTGANVLTF. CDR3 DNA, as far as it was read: TGTGCCAGCTCAAATGGTCAGGGAACTGGGGCCAACGTC.